The subject of this entry is one TCR beta chain. The CDR3 extends over 13 amino acids. Germline V CDR1 and CDR2: SGHTA, FQGNSA. V shed 7 bases and J 2 bases; nucleotides not matched to a gene: 5. In the authors' workflow: How many nucleated cells were present was estimated from reference gene primer amplification. Some clones are missing from TCRdb's copy, which holds only in-frame ones; the method was immunoSEQ multiplex PCR. V, J and clone size derive from that table, while D and trimming were established from the DNA sequence. The sample comprises around 63,000 clones, about 90% of which are singletons, and under 20% rests with the top ten. This sample was taken from a study of blood T cell repertoires in COVID-19. Study-level information: Material from acute and convalescent COVID-19 was sourced from the United States, Italy and Spain. Sources were T cells, B-cell-depleted T cells, or PBMCs; the material itself was cDNA or gDNA.

This TCR derives from a woman aged 80 or older with active COVID-19. Specimen: peripheral blood. The genes are TRBV7-2 and TRBJ2-7, with 7 positions matching TRBD2. CDR3 sequence: CASTRAGAYEQYF. CDR3 DNA: TGTGCCAGCACCCGGGCGGGGGCCTACGAGCAGTACTTC. The whole variable domain, filled in from reference TRBV7-2 and TRBJ2-7, reads GAGVSQSPSNKVTEKGKDVELRCDPISGHTALYWYRQSLGQGLEFLIYFQGNSAPDKSGLPSDRFSAERTGGSVSTLTIQRTQQEDSAVYLCASTRAGAYEQYFGPGTRLTVT.